The entry below describes one TCR beta chain. Followed longitudinally, the Seattle patients had been enrolled during active infection. In the source study's methods: Reference gene primer amplification in the assay estimated nucleated cell counts. Sequencing was performed with immunoSEQ multiplex PCR; in TCRdb, only in-frame clones are kept and a portion is missing. V, J and clone size are those of that table, while D and trimming were read from the DNA. The sample includes more than 60,000 clones, roughly 85% of them seen just once. Germline V gene data show CDR1 as MNHEY and CDR2 as SVGEGT. The CDR3 consists of 12 residues. V shed 2 bases and J shed 3 bases, with 5 bases lying between them. The sample originates from a study of blood T cell repertoires in COVID-19. Overall study: Sites in the United States, Italy and Spain provided acute and convalescent COVID-19 samples. The cDNA or gDNA used as material had been derived from T cells, B-cell-depleted T cells, or PBMCs.

Sequenced sample: peripheral blood. The chain employs TRBV6-2 or TRBV6-3 and TRBJ2-7; TRBD2 might be the D (5 bases). This receptor was identified in an older woman with COVID-19, enrolled during active disease. CDR3 sequence: CASSYEGYEQYF. For the CDR3, the DNA is TGTGCCAGCAGTTACGAGGGCTACGAGCAGTACTTC.